The 5 T cell receptor beta chains below come from one sample, sequenced in a study of T cells in Graves' hyperthyroidism and ophthalmopathy. Template material for amplifying TCR beta CDR3 regions consisted of RNA transcripts. HTBI primers were used for first-round RT-PCR of the TCR CDR3. TCRdb analysed the multiplex PCR reads with MiXCR anew, one entry per CDR3 protein. The sample includes approximately 710,000 distinct CDR3 sequences, approximately 15% of them seen just once. Sequenced sample: blood. The receptors come from a man aged 45-60 years with Graves' hyperthyroidism.

This clonotype was picked up many times. The chain uses TRBV10-3 and TRBJ2-3; D is uncertain. Germline V gene data show CDR1 as ENHRY and CDR2 as SYGVKD. This CDR3 spans 16 amino acids. The ends were cut back, 0 bases at V and 1 base at J, with 11 bases in the middle. CDR3 sequence (DNA): TGTGCCATCAGTGAGTCGCAAGGTTTGGGCACAGATACGCAGTATTTT. This codes for CAISESQGLGTDTQYF.

This clonotype appeared many times. The chain has TRBV11-2 and TRBJ2-4, with 9 bases identical to TRBD2. Germline CDR1 is SGHAT and CDR2 is FQNNGV. The trim removed 1 base at V and 11 bases at J, leaving 3 bases unmatched. The CDR3 runs 13 residues. The CDR3 loop is CASSLGSGRLQYF. The CDR3 DNA is TGTGCCAGCAGCTTAGGTAGCGGGAGACTTCAGTACTTC.

There are a few counts of this clonotype. A read error is possible here, since a much larger clone lies one base away. The V gene is TRBV27, the J gene TRBJ1-4; D not certain. This CDR3 has 14 amino acids. Germline CDR1 MNHEY, CDR2 SMNVEV (reference sequence). CDR3 protein: CASSLYATNEKLSF. The CDR3 nucleotides read TGTGCCAGCAGTTTATACGCAACTAATGAAAAACTGTCTTTT.

This clonotype has ten or more counts. The V gene is TRBV3-1, the J gene TRBJ2-5; 11 bases are shared with TRBD2. This CDR3 is 15 amino acids long. The V and J ends lost 4 bases and 3 bases, in that order; junction bases with no gene match: 4. Per the germline V gene, CDR1 is LGHDT and CDR2 is YNNKEL (reference sequence). The CDR3 sequence is CASSPSTSGKETQYF. CDR3 DNA: TGTGCCAGCAGCCCTTCGACTAGCGGGAAAGAGACCCAGTACTTC.

There are a few counts of this clonotype. The rearrangement uses TRBV19 and TRBJ2-3; 11 nucleotides align to TRBD1. V was pared by 10 bases and J by 3 bases, with 9 bases of the junction left unmatched. The germline gives CDR1 LNHDA, CDR2 SQIVND (reference sequence). The CDR3 loop spans 15 amino acids. The CDR3 coding sequence is TGTGCCACCGGACCGGGACAGGGGGGAACAGATACGCAGTATTTT. Protein product: CATGPGQGGTDTQYF.